These 2 T cell receptor beta chains were all obtained from the same sample, sequenced in a study of CD8+ T cells in alopecia areata. The authors extracted RNA and reverse transcribed it into cDNA as the sequencing template. Method: immunoSEQ multiplex PCR; TCRdb's copy keeps in-frame clones and lacks some. The sample records a few hundred thousand clones, 60% being singletons. Stated treatment: oral pan-JAK inhibitor, 5-10 mg twice daily. The sample here was CD4+ T cells sorted from blood, taken at week 52, from a patient treated with tofacitinib. These TCRs come from a human donor with alopecia areata.

The chain carries TRBV25-1 and TRBJ1-1; D is perhaps TRBD1 (5 bases). Germline lookup yields CDR1 MGHDK and CDR2 SYGVNS. Trimming pared 5 bases from V and 4 bases from J, leaving 20 bases between. The CDR3 sequence is 16 residues long. The CDR3, as DNA: TGTGCCAGCAGTACAACTAGAGGGGCGCTGGGCACTGAAGCTTTCTTT. Encoded protein: CASSTTRGALGTEAFF.

This clone was seen a few times. The chain carries TRBV11-3 and TRBJ2-5; D is perhaps TRBD2 (5 bases). This CDR3 comprises 13 residues. CDR1 is SGHNT, CDR2 YENEEA, per germline. V was trimmed by 0 bases and J by 7 bases, leaving 9 bases between them. CDR3 bases: TGTGCCAGCAGCTTAGAACGAGGAGGGACCCAGTACTTC. Translating it yields CASSLERGGTQYF. The complete variable domain, with remaining parts taken from reference TRBV11-3 and TRBJ2-5, reads EAGVVQSPRYKIIEKKQPVAFWCNPISGHNTLYWYLQNLGQGPELLIRYENEEAVDDSQLPKDRFSAERLKGVDSTLKIQPAELGDSAVYLCASSLERGGTQYFGPGTRLLVL.